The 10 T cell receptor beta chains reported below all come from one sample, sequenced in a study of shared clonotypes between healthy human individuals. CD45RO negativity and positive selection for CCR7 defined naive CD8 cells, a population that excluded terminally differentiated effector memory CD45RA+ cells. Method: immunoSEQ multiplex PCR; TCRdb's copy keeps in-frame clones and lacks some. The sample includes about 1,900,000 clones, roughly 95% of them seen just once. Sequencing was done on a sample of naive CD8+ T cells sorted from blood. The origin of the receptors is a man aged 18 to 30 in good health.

The CDR3 here is CASSALLSARYEQYF. In DNA form, the CDR3 reads TGTGCCAGCAGCGCCCTGTTATCGGCCCGCTACGAGCAGTACTTC. The rearrangement uses TRBV6-1 and TRBJ2-7, with D uncertain. Germline V CDR1 and CDR2: MNHNS, SASEGT. V shed 6 bases and J shed 3 bases, with 18 bases lying between them. This CDR3 has 15 amino acids.

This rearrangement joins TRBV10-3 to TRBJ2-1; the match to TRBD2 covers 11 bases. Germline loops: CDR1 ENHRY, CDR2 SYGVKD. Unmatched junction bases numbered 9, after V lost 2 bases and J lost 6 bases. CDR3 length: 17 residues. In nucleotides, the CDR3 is TGTGCCATCAGTGAGCCTTGGCTGACTAGCGGGATCAATGAGCAGTTCTTC. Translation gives CAISEPWLTSGINEQFF.

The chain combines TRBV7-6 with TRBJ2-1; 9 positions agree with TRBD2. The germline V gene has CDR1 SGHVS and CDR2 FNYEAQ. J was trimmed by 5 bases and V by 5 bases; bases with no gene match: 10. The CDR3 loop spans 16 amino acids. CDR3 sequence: CASSLLTAGGDNEQFF. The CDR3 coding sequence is TGTGCCAGCAGCCTACTCACAGCGGGGGGCGACAATGAGCAGTTCTTC.

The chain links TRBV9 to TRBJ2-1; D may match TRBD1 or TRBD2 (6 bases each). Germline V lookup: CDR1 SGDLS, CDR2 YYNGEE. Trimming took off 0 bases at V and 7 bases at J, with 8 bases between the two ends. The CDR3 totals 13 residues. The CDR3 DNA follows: TGTGCCAGCAGCGTAGAAGGGGGGAATGAGCAGTTCTTC. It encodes CASSVEGGNEQFF.

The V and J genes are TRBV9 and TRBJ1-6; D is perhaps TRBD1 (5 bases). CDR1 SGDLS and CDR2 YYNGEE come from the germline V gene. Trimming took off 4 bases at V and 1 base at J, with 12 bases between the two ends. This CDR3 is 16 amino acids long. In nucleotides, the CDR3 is TGTGCCAGCAGCCGGGGGAGGGTATCCTATAATTCACCCCTCCACTTT. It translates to CASSRGRVSYNSPLHF. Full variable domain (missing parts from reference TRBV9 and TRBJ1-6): DSGVTQTPKHLITATGQRVTLRCSPRSGDLSVYWYQQSLDQGLQFLIQYYNGEERAKGNILERFSAQQFPDLHSELNLSSLELGDSALYFCASSRGRVSYNSPLHFGNGTRLTVT.

The chain's CDR3 is CASSSSTGGNTDTQYF. CDR3 sequence (DNA): TGTGCCAGCAGCTCCTCGACAGGGGGTAACACAGATACGCAGTATTTT. V usage is TRBV7-9 and J usage is TRBJ2-3; 9 bases are shared with TRBD1. The germline CDR1 and CDR2 sequences are SEHNR and FQNEAQ (reference sequence). The CDR3 extends over 16 amino acids. The V gene end was trimmed by 4 bases and the J gene end by 2 bases; junction bases not matched to a gene: 7.

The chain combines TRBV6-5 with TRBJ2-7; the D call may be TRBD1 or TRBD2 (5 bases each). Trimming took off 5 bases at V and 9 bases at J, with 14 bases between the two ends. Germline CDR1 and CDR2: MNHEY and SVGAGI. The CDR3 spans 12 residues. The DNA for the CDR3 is TGTGCCAGCAGTCCAGGGCCCCGGGGGCAGTACTTC. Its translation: CASSPGPRGQYF.

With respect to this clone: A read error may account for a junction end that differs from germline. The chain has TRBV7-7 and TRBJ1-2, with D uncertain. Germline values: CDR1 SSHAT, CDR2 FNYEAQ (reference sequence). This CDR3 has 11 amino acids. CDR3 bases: TGTGCTAGCAGCTTATTCTATGGCTACACCTTC. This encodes CASSLFYGYTF.

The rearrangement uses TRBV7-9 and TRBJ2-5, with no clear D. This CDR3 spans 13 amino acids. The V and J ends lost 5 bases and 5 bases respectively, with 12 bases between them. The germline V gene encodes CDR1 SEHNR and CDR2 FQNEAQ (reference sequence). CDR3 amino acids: CASSIKLEETQYF. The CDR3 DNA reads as TGTGCCAGCAGCATTAAACTGGAGGAGACCCAGTACTTC.

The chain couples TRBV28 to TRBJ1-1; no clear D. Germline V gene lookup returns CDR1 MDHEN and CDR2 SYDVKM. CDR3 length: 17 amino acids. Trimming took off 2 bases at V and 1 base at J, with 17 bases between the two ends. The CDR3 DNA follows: TGTGCCAGCAGTTTAAAGTCCAACTCGGTTGGGAACACTGAAGCTTTCTTT. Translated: CASSLKSNSVGNTEAFF.